A selection of T cell receptor beta chains follows, all from one sample in a study of T cell responses to AZD1222 COVID-19 vaccine. Produced via immunoSEQ multiplex PCR; TCRdb's table is partial and in-frame only. The sample carries more than 90,000 clones, approximately 84% recorded once. Sequencing was performed on peripheral blood, taken on day 0 of AZD1222 vaccination. Source of these receptors: an adult in good health. The CDR3 runs from the conserved cysteine through the conserved F or W. The D gene is left open where the match is weak. Expanded clones get a size class; other rows say once, few or many, or leave the size out.

TRBJ1-2 NA NA TRBV12-5 CASGSSAVDYGYTF TGTGCTAGTGGTTCATCAGCGGTGGACTATGGCTACACCTTC
TRBJ1-6 TRBD1 NA TRBV5-1 CASSPGTANNSPLHF TGCGCCAGCAGCCCCGGGACAGCAAATAATTCACCCCTCCACTTT
TRBJ1-1 NA NA TRBV4-2 CASSQDAGVINTEAFF TGTGCCAGCAGCCAAGATGCAGGGGTAATCAACACTGAAGCTTTCTTT
TRBJ1-1 NA NA TRBV5-1 CASSGGPQNTEAFF TGCGCCAGCAGCGGCGGGCCCCAGAACACTGAAGCTTTCTTT
TRBJ2-3 TRBD1 NA TRBV18 CASSPGQGATDTQYF TGTGCCAGCTCACCCGGACAGGGGGCCACAGATACGCAGTATTTT
TRBJ1-1 NA NA TRBV5-6 CASSIDRRFNTEAFF TGTGCCAGCAGCATCGACAGGCGTTTCAACACTGAAGCTTTCTTT
TRBJ2-7 TRBD2 NA TRBV4-1 CASSPQREGLHEQYF TGCGCCAGCAGCCCTCAGCGGGAGGGCCTCCACGAGCAGTACTTC
TRBJ2-7 TRBD1 NA TRBV10-1 CASRERTGGQGEQYF TGCGCCAGCAGGGAACGGACAGGGGGCCAGGGGGAGCAGTACTTC
TRBJ1-1 NA NA TRBV14 CASSSAAGRRNTEAFF TGTGCCAGCAGCTCAGCGGCAGGGCGGAGGAACACTGAAGCTTTCTTT
TRBJ2-1 TRBD2 NA TRBV19 CASSRSAGGPNEQFF TGTGCCAGTAGTAGGTCGGCGGGAGGGCCTAATGAGCAGTTCTTC
TRBJ1-1 TRBD1 NA TRBV5-1 CASSPGGLGTEAFF TGCGCCAGCAGCCCAGGGGGCCTGGGCACTGAAGCTTTCTTT
TRBJ1-3 TRBD1 NA TRBV19 CATIDRVASGNTIYF TGTGCCACTATCGACAGGGTGGCGTCTGGAAACACCATATATTTT
TRBJ2-2 TRBD2 once TRBV27 CASSSPGGGAPGELFF TGTGCCAGCAGTTCCCCCGGCGGGGGGGCGCCCGGGGAGCTGTTTTTT
TRBJ2-1 NA NA TRBV30 CAWRSGDYNEQFF TGTGCCTGGAGGTCAGGGGACTACAATGAGCAGTTCTTC
TRBJ1-2 TRBD1 NA TRBV4-2 CASSTLGQIYGYTF TGTGCCAGCAGCACCTTGGGACAGATTTATGGCTACACCTTC
TRBJ1-1 NA once TRBV5-1 CASSLGENTEAFF TGCGCCAGCAGCTTGGGAGAGAACACTGAAGCTTTCTTT
TRBJ1-6 NA NA TRBV7-8 CASSLAQGSSSYNSPLHF TGTGCCAGCAGCTTAGCGCAGGGGAGTTCCTCCTATAATTCACCCCTCCACTTT
TRBJ2-5 TRBD2 NA TRBV15 CATSRDASGRAVGQETQYF TGTGCCACCAGCAGAGATGCTAGCGGGAGGGCGGTGGGTCAAGAGACCCAGTACTTC
TRBJ1-2 NA NA TRBV28 CASSLLEGIYGYTF TGTGCCAGCAGTTTATTGGAGGGGATCTATGGCTACACCTTC
TRBJ2-2 NA NA TRBV18 CASSPLDNISGELFF TGTGCCAGCTCACCGTTGGATAATATCTCCGGGGAGCTGTTTTTT
TRBJ2-7 NA NA TRBV15 CATSRVEQGRAEQYF TGTGCCACCAGCAGAGTGGAACAGGGGAGGGCCGAGCAGTACTTC
TRBJ2-7 TRBD1 NA TRBV5-4 CASSRHGQGYEQYF TGTGCCAGCAGCAGACACGGACAGGGCTACGAGCAGTACTTC
TRBJ2-7 TRBD2 NA TRBV29-1 CSVRGRVDKGWNEQYF TGCAGCGTCCGCGGGAGGGTCGACAAGGGATGGAACGAGCAGTACTTC
TRBJ2-3 NA NA TRBV5-4 CASSLGQTSTDTQYF TGTGCCAGCAGCTTGGGACAGACTAGCACAGATACGCAGTATTTT
TRBJ2-5 NA once TRBV2 CASSTQQHPGETQYF TGTGCCAGCAGTACACAGCAACACCCTGGAGAGACCCAGTACTTC
TRBJ1-5 TRBD1 NA TRBV4-2 CASSQVGQAGQPQHF TGTGCCAGCAGCCAGGTCGGACAGGCGGGTCAGCCCCAGCATTTT
TRBJ2-7 NA few TRBV7-9 CASSLTGGAVYEQYF TGTGCCAGCAGCTTAACCGGCGGAGCCGTCTACGAGCAGTACTTC
TRBJ2-1 NA NA TRBV6-1 CASSGGVASSYNEQFF TGTGCCAGCAGTGGGGGGGTCGCCTCCTCCTACAATGAGCAGTTCTTC
TRBJ2-2 NA NA TRBV5-4 CASSPLGTGSGELFF TGTGCCAGCAGCCCCTTGGGGACTGGGTCCGGGGAGCTGTTTTTT
TRBJ1-6 NA NA TRBV5-1 CASSFGVTKSPLHF TGCGCCAGCAGCTTTGGAGTGACTAAGTCACCCCTCCACTTT
TRBJ2-2 NA once TRBV5-1 CASTSSGWNTGELFF TGCGCCAGCACCTCTTCCGGTTGGAACACCGGGGAGCTGTTTTTT
TRBJ1-2 NA NA TRBV19 CASSPGGANYGYTF TGTGCCAGTAGTCCCGGGGGGGCGAACTATGGCTACACCTTC
TRBJ1-1 NA NA TRBV7-9 CASTSYTEAFF TGTGCCAGTACTAGTTACACTGAAGCTTTCTTT